The clone carrying this T cell receptor beta chain was seen just once. The data are from a study of blood T cell repertoires in COVID-19. Study-level information: Samples came from the United States, Italy and Spain, spanning acute and convalescent COVID-19. PBMCs, B-cell-depleted T cells, or T cells provided the cDNA or gDNA that made up the material.

The repertoire was sequenced with immunoSEQ multiplex PCR; TCRdb's copy has only in-frame clones and lacks some. The sample records approximately 110,000 clones, about 76% being singletons. Trimming took 4 bases from V and 5 from J, leaving 8 bases between them. The CDR3 is 11 amino acids. From germline, CDR1 is DFQATT and CDR2 SNEGSKA (reference sequence). The sequenced sample was peripheral blood. The receptor comes from an elderly man with acute or convalescent COVID-19. The J gene is TRBJ1-1, the V gene TRBV20-1; maybe TRBD1 (5 bases). CDR3 region: CSAIGVTEAFF. CDR3 DNA sequence: TGCAGTGCTATAGGGGTAACTGAAGCTTTCTTT.